The TCR beta chain under discussion was sequenced for a study of blood T cell repertoires in COVID-19. Here immunoSEQ multiplex PCR was the method, and the copy in TCRdb shows in-frame clones only, minus some. The profile shows approximately 470,000 clones, roughly 87% of them singletons. CDR1 is SGHRS and CDR2 is YFSETQ in the germline V gene. Trimming removed 0 bases from V and 5 bases from J, with 15 bases in between. The CDR3 sequence is 15 residues long. Sequences were obtained from PBMCs or T cells enriched from blood (not recorded which). The sequence was obtained from a woman aged 18-30 years who had recovered from COVID-19. The V and J genes are TRBV5-1 and TRBJ2-7; D perhaps matches TRBD1 (7 bases). The CDR3 loop reads CASSLDDRASDEQYF. Written as DNA, the CDR3 is TGCGCCAGCAGCTTGGACGACAGGGCTAGCGACGAGCAGTACTTC. The entire variable domain, with the rest obtained from reference TRBV5-1 and TRBJ2-7, is as follows: KAGVTQTPRYLIKTRGQQVTLSCSPISGHRSVSWYQQTPGQGLQFLFEYFSETQRNKGNFPGRFSGRQFSNSRSEMNVSTLELGDSALYLCASSLDDRASDEQYFGPGTRLTVT.